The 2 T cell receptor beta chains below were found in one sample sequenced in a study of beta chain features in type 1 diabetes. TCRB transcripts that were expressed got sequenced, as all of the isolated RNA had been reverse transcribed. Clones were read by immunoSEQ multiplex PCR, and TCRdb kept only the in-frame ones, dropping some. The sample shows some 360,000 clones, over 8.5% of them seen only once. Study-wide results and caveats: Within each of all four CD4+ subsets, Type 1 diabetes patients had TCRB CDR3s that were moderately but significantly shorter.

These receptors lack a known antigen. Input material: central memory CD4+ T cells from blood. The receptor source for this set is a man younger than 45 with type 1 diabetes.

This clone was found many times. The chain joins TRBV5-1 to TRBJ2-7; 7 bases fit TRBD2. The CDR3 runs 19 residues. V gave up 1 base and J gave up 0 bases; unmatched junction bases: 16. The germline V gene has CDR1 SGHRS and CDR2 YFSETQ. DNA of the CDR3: TGCGCCAGCAGCTTGACGGGACTGGCGGGAGCGCGAATCTCCTACGAGCAGTACTTC. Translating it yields CASSLTGLAGARISYEQYF.

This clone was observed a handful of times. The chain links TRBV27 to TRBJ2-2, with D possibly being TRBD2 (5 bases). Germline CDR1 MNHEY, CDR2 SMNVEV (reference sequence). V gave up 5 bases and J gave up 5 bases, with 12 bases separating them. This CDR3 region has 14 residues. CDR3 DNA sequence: TGTGCCAGCAGTGCGTATACGGGAACCGGGGAGCTGTTTTTT. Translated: CASSAYTGTGELFF.